This is a list of T cell receptor beta chains from one sample in a study of preoperative IRX-2 immunotherapy in early breast cancer. Data came from immunoSEQ multiplex PCR; TCRdb stores just in-frame clones and leaves some out. The table has 40,000 or so clones, approximately 94% seen once. The specimen was tumor tissue, collected after IRX-2 immunotherapy. These receptor sequences come from a human donor with breast cancer. The CDR3 runs from the conserved cysteine through the conserved F or W.

J gene,V gene,CDR3 protein
TRBJ2-2,TRBV7-7,CASSLEGGRGTGELFF
TRBJ1-6,TRBV28,CASRDEGASYNSPLHF
TRBJ2-3,TRBV7-9,CASSSLQGSSTHTQYF
TRBJ1-2,TRBV6-1,CASSESGIGYTF
TRBJ2-2,TRBV7-9,CASTPPGGARDTGELFF
TRBJ2-5,TRBV7-3,CASSPGTSGGYQETQYF
TRBJ1-2,TRBV14,CASSQGRSYGYTF
TRBJ1-2,TRBV10-3,CAISERGPDGYTF
TRBJ2-5,TRBV7-2,CASSSPPGTSREETQYF
TRBJ1-2,TRBV30,CAWSPNAGVEGYTF
TRBJ1-3,TRBV10-3,CAISATRLSSGNTIYF
-,TRBV19,CASSIRSSRSSYEQYF
TRBJ2-5,TRBV5-5,CASSPPEGVQETQYF
TRBJ2-6,TRBV6-5,CASRGDDVLTF
TRBJ1-1,TRBV9,CASSVRTVNTEAFF
TRBJ2-3,TRBV5-1,CASSLAGRASADTQYF
TRBJ1-2,TRBV5-7,CASSLRRDNGYTF
TRBJ2-1,TRBV28,CASDGTAPDNEQFF
TRBJ2-3,TRBV2,CASRPVRLREAQYF
TRBJ2-5,TRBV14,CASSQELEGVTQYF
TRBJ2-7,TRBV14,CASSPWGGKNYEQYF
TRBJ1-4,TRBV14,CASSQRSRVGEKLFF
TRBJ2-7,TRBV2,CASSEDRLRTSYEQYF
TRBJ1-1,TRBV4-2,CASSQETRGSKAFF
TRBJ1-1,TRBV5-1,CASSLSHGPGLAFF
TRBJ2-7,TRBV13,CASSLAIQDEQYF
TRBJ2-1,TRBV7-2,CASSLWSGVSYNEQFF
TRBJ2-3,TRBV9,CASSAYWTGTDTQYF
TRBJ1-5,TRBV6-1,CASSPPEYSNQPQHF
TRBJ1-3,TRBV27,CASSLPGNTIYF
TRBJ2-7,TRBV7-9,CASSSDYEQYF
TRBJ1-1,TRBV6-5,CASRRTGGTEAFF
TRBJ2-7,TRBV7-2,CASSLKRYEQYF
TRBJ1-3,TRBV9,CASSVGAAGNTIYF
TRBJ2-1,TRBV7-2,CASKTQGGGGNEQFF
TRBJ2-5,TRBV15,CATSRVGAETQYF
TRBJ2-5,TRBV7-2,CASRGGRETQYF
TRBJ2-2,TRBV19,CASSISGGPGDVGELFF
TRBJ2-1,TRBV11-2,CASSKDPGAIGQFF
TRBJ1-4,TRBV19,CASRVGYGQAPANEKLFF
TRBJ2-5,TRBV5-4,CASSLGTSGREGETQYF
TRBJ2-3,TRBV7-6,CASSLRGAADTQYF
TRBJ2-7,TRBV28,CASSSDRPYEQYF
TRBJ1-5,TRBV5-1,CASSLESADRGQPQHF
TRBJ2-3,TRBV2,CASAVLAASSTDTQYF
TRBJ2-1,TRBV5-6,CASTPGFVFGRQGSKFF
TRBJ1-1,TRBV28,CASSLSLKNLLNTEAFF
TRBJ2-1,TRBV11-1,CASQGTSWYEQFF
TRBJ1-1,TRBV7-9,CASSLVLMTAFF
TRBJ2-3,TRBV11-3,CASSLGRAGGFTDTQYF
TRBJ2-2,TRBV5-1,CASSIVSNGELFF
TRBJ1-2,TRBV4-3,CASSQGLFYGYTF
TRBJ2-2,TRBV30,CAWSVRGRATGELFF